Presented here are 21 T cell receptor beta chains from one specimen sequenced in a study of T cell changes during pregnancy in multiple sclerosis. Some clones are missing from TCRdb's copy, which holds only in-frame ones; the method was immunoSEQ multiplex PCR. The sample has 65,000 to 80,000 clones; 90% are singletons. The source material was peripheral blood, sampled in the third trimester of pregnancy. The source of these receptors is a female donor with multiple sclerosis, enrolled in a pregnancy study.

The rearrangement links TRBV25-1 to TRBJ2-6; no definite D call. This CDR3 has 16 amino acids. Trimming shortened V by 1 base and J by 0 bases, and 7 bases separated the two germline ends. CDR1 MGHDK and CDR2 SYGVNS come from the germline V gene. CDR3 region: CASSESGTSGANVLTF. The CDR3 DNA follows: TGTGCCAGCAGTGAATCCGGTACCTCTGGGGCCAACGTCCTGACTTTC. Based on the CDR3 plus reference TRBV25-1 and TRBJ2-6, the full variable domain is EADIYQTPRYLVIGTGKKITLECSQTMGHDKMYWYQQDPGMELHLIHYSYGVNSTEKGDLSSESTVSRIRTEHFPLTLESARPSHTSQYLCASSESGTSGANVLTFGAGSRLTVL.

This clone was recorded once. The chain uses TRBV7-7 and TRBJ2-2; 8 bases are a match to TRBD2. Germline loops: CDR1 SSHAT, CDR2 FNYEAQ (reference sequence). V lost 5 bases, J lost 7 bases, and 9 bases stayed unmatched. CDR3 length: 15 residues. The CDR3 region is CASSPGTRRNGELFF. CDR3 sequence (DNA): TGTGCCAGCAGCCCCGGGACTAGGCGGAACGGGGAGCTGTTTTTT. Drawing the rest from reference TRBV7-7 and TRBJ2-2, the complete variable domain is GAGVSQSPRYKVTKRGQDVTLRCDPISSHATLYWYQQALGQGPEFLTYFNYEAQPDKSGLPSDRFSAERPEGSISTLTIQRTEQRDSAMYRCASSPGTRRNGELFFGEGSRLTVL.

This CDR3 is CASSIWGRPYEQYF. DNA for the CDR3: TGTGCCAGTAGTATATGGGGGCGGCCCTACGAGCAGTACTTC. The chain recombines TRBV19 with TRBJ2-7, with D tentatively TRBD1 (6 bases). CDR1 LNHDA and CDR2 SQIVND come from the germline V gene (reference sequence). The CDR3 has 14 amino acids. The ends were cut back, 2 bases at V and 2 bases at J, with 10 bases in the middle.

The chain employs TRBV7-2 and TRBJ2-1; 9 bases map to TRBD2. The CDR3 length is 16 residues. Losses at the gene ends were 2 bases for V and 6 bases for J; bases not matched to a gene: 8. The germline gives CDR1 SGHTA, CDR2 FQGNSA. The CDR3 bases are TGTGCCAGCAGCTTACTGCGCGGGGGGGCCTCCAATGAGCAGTTCTTC. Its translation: CASSLLRGGASNEQFF.

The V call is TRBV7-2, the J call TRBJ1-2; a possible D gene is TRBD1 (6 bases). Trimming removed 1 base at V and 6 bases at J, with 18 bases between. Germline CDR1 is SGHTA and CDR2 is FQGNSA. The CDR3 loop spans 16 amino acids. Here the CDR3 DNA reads TGTGCCAGCAGCTTAGGGACACAGGGTTTGGGGCATGGCTACACCTTC. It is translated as CASSLGTQGLGHGYTF.

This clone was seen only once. The CDR3 DNA follows: TGTGCCAGCGCGGGGAGCTACACCGGGGAGCTGTTTTTT. Protein product: CASAGSYTGELFF. The chain has TRBV6-1 and TRBJ2-2; perhaps TRBD2 as D (6 bases). Trimming removed 8 bases from V and 3 bases from J, with 10 bases in between. CDR1 MNHNS and CDR2 SASEGT come from the germline V gene. This CDR3 is 13 amino acids long.

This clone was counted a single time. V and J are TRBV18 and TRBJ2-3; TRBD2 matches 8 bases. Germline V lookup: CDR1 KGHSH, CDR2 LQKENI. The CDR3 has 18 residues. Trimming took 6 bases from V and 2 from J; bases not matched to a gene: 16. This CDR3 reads CASSLRGAAGALTDTQYF. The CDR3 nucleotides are TGTGCCAGCTCCCTCAGGGGAGCAGCGGGGGCACTCACAGATACGCAGTATTTT.

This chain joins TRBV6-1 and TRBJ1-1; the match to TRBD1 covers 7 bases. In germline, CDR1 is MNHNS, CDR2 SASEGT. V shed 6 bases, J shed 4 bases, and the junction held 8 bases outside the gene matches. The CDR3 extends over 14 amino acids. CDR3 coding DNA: TGTGCCAGCAGACGCGGGGCAGGGGGCACTGAAGCTTTCTTT. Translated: CASRRGAGGTEAFF.

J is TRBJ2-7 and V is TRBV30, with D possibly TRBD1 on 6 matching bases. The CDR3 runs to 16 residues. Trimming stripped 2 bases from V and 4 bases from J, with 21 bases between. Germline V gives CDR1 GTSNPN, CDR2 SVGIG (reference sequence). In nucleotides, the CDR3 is TGTGCCTGGAGTCGGACCGGGACACTAGAAAAATACGAGCAGTACTTC. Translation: CAWSRTGTLEKYEQYF. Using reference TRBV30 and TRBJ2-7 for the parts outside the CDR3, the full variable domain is SQTIHQWPATLVQPVGSPLSLECTVEGTSNPNLYWYRQAAGRGLQLLFYSVGIGQISSEVPQNLSASRPQDRQFILSSKKLLLSDSGFYLCAWSRTGTLEKYEQYFGPGTRLTVT.

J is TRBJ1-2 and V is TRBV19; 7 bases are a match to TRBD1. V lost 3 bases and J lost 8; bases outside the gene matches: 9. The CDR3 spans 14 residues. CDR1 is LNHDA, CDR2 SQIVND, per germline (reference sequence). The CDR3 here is CASSISQGVSGYTF. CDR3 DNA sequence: TGTGCCAGTAGTATTTCTCAGGGGGTCTCCGGCTACACCTTC. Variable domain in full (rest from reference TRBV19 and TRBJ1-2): DGGITQSPKYLFRKEGQNVTLSCEQNLNHDAMYWYRQDPGQGLRLIYYSQIVNDFQKGDIAEGYSVSREKKESFPLTVTSAQKNPTAFYLCASSISQGVSGYTFGSGTRLTVV.

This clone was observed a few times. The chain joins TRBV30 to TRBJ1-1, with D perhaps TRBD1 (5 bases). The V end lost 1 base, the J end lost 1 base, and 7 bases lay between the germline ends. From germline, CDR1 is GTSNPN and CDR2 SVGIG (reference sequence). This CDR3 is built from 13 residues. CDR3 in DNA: TGTGCCTGGAGTGCCCAGGGGAACACTGAAGCTTTCTTT. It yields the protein CAWSAQGNTEAFF.

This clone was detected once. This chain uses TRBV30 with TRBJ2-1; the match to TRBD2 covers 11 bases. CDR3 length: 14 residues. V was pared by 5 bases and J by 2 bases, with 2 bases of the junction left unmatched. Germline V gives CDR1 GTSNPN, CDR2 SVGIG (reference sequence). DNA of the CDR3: TGTGCCTGGGGACTAGCGGGCGCCTACAATGAGCAGTTCTTC. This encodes CAWGLAGAYNEQFF.

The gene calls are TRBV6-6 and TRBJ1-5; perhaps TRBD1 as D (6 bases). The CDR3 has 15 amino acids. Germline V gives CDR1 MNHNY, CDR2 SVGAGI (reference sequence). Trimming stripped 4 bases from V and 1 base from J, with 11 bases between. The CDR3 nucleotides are TGTGCCAGCAGTTCCGAAACAGGGAGCAATCAGCCCCAGCATTTT. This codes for CASSSETGSNQPQHF.

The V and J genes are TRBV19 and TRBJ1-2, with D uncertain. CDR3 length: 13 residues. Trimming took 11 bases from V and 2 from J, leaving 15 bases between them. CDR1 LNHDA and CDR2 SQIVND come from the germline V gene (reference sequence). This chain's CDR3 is CASRRGLNYGYTF. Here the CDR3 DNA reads TGTGCCTCCAGGCGGGGATTAAACTATGGCTACACCTTC.

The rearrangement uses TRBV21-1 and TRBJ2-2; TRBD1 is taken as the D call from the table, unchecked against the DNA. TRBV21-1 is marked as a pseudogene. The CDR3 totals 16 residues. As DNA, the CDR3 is TGTGCCAGCAGCAAAGGCGACAGGGGAGGCACCGGGGAGCTGTTTTTT. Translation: CASSKGDRGGTGELFF.

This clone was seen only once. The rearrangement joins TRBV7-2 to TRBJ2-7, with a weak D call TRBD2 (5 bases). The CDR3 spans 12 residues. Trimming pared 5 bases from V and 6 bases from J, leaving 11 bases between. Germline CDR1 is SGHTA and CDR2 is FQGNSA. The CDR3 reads CASSIPEGEQYF. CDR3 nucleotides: TGTGCCAGCAGCATACCAGAGGGCGAGCAGTACTTC. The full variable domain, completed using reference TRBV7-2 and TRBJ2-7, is GAGVSQSPSNKVTEKGKDVELRCDPISGHTALYWYRQSLGQGLEFLIYFQGNSAPDKSGLPSDRFSAERTGGSVSTLTIQRTQQEDSAVYLCASSIPEGEQYFGPGTRLTVT.

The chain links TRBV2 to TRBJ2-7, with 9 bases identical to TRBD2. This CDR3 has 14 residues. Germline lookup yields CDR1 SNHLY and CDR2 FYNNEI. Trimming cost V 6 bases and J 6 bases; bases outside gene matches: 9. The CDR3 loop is CASSVSGRGSEQYF. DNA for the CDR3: TGTGCCAGCAGCGTTAGCGGGAGAGGCAGCGAGCAGTACTTC.

CDR3 sequence: CASSLSPPSGFYNEQFF. CDR3 DNA: TGTGCCAGCAGCTTAAGTCCCCCTAGCGGGTTTTACAATGAGCAGTTCTTC. The J gene is TRBJ2-1, the V gene TRBV7-3, with 8 bases lining up with TRBD2. Germline V gene data show CDR1 as SGHTA and CDR2 as FQGTGA. V shed 1 base, J shed 4 bases, and the junction held 9 bases outside the gene matches. This CDR3 region has 17 residues.

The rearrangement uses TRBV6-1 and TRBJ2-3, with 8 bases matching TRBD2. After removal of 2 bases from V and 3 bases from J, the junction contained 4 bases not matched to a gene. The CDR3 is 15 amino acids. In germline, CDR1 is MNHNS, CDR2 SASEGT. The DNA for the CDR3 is TGTGCCAGCAGTGAACTAGCGGGTAAAACAGATACGCAGTATTTT. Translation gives CASSELAGKTDTQYF.

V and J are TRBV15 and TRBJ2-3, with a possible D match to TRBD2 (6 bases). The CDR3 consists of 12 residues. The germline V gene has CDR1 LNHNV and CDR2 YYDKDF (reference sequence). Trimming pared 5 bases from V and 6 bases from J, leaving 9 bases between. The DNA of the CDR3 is TGTGCCACCAGCTTTAGCGGCGATACGCAGTATTTT. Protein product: CATSFSGDTQYF.

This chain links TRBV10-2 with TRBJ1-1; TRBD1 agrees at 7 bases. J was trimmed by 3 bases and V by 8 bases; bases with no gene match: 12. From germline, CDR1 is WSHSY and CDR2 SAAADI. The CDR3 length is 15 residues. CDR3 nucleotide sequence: TGCGCCAGCGGGACAGTAGACGGCATAGACACTGAAGCTTTCTTT. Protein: CASGTVDGIDTEAFF.